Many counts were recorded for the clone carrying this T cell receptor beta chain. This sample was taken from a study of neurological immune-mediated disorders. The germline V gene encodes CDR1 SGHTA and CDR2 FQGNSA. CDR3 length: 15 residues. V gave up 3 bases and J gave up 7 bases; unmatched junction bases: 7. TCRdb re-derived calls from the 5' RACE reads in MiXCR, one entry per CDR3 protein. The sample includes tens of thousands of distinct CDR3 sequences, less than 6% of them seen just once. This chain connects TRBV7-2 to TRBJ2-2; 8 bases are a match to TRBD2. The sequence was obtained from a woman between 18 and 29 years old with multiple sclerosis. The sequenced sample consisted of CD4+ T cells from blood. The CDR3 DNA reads TGTGCCAGCAGCTTGATTAGCGGGAATGGCGGGGAGCTGTTTTTT. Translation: CASSLISGNGGELFF. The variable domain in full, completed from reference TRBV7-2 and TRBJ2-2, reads GAGVSQSPSNKVTEKGKDVELRCDPISGHTALYWYRQSLGQGLEFLIYFQGNSAPDKSGLPSDRFSAERTGGSVSTLTIQRTQQEDSAVYLCASSLISGNGGELFFGEGSRLTVL.